The 32 T cell receptor beta chains in this list originate from one sample, sequenced in a study of T cells after yellow fever vaccination. TCRdb analysed the 5' RACE reads with MiXCR anew, one entry per CDR3 protein. This sample has under 700,000 distinct CDR3 sequences, with about a sixth found just once. Sequencing was performed on PBMCs, taken 5 to 6 days after the first yellow fever vaccination. These receptors all come from a man aged 18 to 29 who received the YFV17D yellow fever vaccine.

There are many counts of this clonotype. V usage is TRBV15 and J usage is TRBJ1-2; D not certain. V shed 0 bases and J shed 6 bases, with 17 bases lying between them. CDR1 LNHNV and CDR2 YYDKDF come from the germline V gene (reference sequence). CDR3 size: 16 residues. CDR3 DNA: TGTGCCACCAGCAGAGATCCCCGGAGCGACGTGCATGGCTACACCTTC. This encodes CATSRDPRSDVHGYTF.

V usage is TRBV6-2 or TRBV6-3 and J usage is TRBJ2-1, with D possibly TRBD2 on 6 matching bases. Trimming removed 6 bases at V and 4 bases at J, with 13 bases between. Looked up from germline, CDR1 is MNHEY and CDR2 is SVGEGT. The CDR3 is 14 amino acids. The CDR3 DNA reads as TGTGCCAGCAGCCGGGACTGGAGATACAATGAGCAGTTCTTC. Protein product: CASSRDWRYNEQFF.

This clonotype showed up just a few times. The chain joins TRBV6-1 to TRBJ1-5; D remains unclear. Germline V CDR1 and CDR2: MNHNS, SASEGT. V lost 2 bases and J 0 bases, leaving 8 bases between the germline ends. CDR3 length: 15 residues. DNA of the CDR3: TGTGCCAGCAGTGAAAGGTTTTATAGCAATCAGCCCCAGCATTTT. This sequence encodes CASSERFYSNQPQHF.

The chain recombines TRBV12-3 or TRBV12-4 with TRBJ2-7, with a weak D call TRBD1 (5 bases). V lost 3 bases and J 7 bases, leaving 13 bases between the germline ends. The CDR3 has 13 residues. CDR3 protein: CASSFNSGWEQYV. The CDR3 DNA is TGTGCCAGCAGTTTTAATTCAGGGTGGGAGCAGTACGTC.

The J gene is TRBJ2-1, the V gene TRBV5-1; the match to TRBD2 covers 12 bases. Unmatched junction bases numbered 2, after V lost 2 bases and J lost 2 bases. This CDR3 has 16 amino acids. Germline loops: CDR1 SGHRS, CDR2 YFSETQ. The CDR3 coding sequence is TGCGCCAGCAGCTTACTAGCGGGGGGAACCTACAATGAGCAGTTCTTC. Amino acids: CASSLLAGGTYNEQFF. Looking up the rest from reference TRBV5-1 and TRBJ2-1 gives the full variable domain: KAGVTQTPRYLIKTRGQQVTLSCSPISGHRSVSWYQQTPGQGLQFLFEYFSETQRNKGNFPGRFSGRQFSNSRSEMNVSTLELGDSALYLCASSLLAGGTYNEQFFGPGTRLTVL.

The chain couples TRBV4-2 to TRBJ1-5; 8 bases are a match to TRBD1. The CDR3 consists of 17 residues. Germline loops: CDR1 LGHNA, CDR2 YNFKEQ. V was pared by 0 bases and J by 7 bases, with 11 bases of the junction left unmatched. DNA of the CDR3: TGTGCCAGCAGCCAAGATCTAGACAGGGGTTTGAGGCAGCCCCAGCATTTT. This translates into CASSQDLDRGLRQPQHF.

This clonotype showed up just a few times. The CDR3, as DNA: TGCAGTGCCAGAGAGGACGGGAGCTCCTACGAGCAGTACGTC. It encodes CSAREDGSSYEQYV. The rearrangement uses TRBV20-1 and TRBJ2-7; the D gene is possibly TRBD2 (6 bases). Germline CDR1 reads DFQATT; CDR2 reads SNEGSKA (reference sequence). The CDR3 loop spans 14 amino acids.

The CDR3 DNA sequence: TGCAGTGCTAGACGGGGACAGGACTACTACGAGCAGTACGTC. Its translation is CSARRGQDYYEQYV. The chain joins TRBV20-1 to TRBJ2-7; the match to TRBD1 covers 8 bases. The CDR3 length is 14 residues. The trim removed 2 bases at V and 3 bases at J, leaving 6 bases unmatched. Germline CDR1 DFQATT, CDR2 SNEGSKA (reference sequence).

The table lists this clonotype with many counts. For the CDR3, the DNA is TGCGCCAGCAGCCAAGATTCAGGGGCTGGGGCCAACGTCCTGACTTTC. Residues: CASSQDSGAGANVLTF. The chain is built from TRBV4-3 and TRBJ2-6, with D perhaps TRBD1 (6 bases). V lost 0 bases and J 2 bases, leaving 8 bases between the germline ends. This CDR3 comprises 16 residues. Germline CDR1 and CDR2: LGHNA and YSLEER.

This clonotype was detected only a few times. The gene calls are TRBV24-1 and TRBJ2-2; 7 bases are shared with TRBD1. CDR1 is KGHDR, CDR2 SFDVKD, per germline. The CDR3 runs 15 residues. V gave up 6 bases and J gave up 0 bases; unmatched junction bases: 3. The CDR3 nucleotides read TGTGCCACCAGTCCAGGGACAGCGAACACCGGGGAGCTGTTTTTT. It encodes CATSPGTANTGELFF.

This sequence joins TRBV4-3 and TRBJ1-4, with 9 positions matching TRBD1. V lost 0 bases, J lost 11 bases, and 16 bases stayed unmatched. The CDR3 sequence is 18 residues long. Germline V gene data show CDR1 as LGHNA and CDR2 as YSLEER. This CDR3 is CASSQDFGTGTGTGKLFF. The CDR3 DNA sequence: TGCGCCAGCAGCCAAGACTTCGGTACCGGGACAGGGACCGGGAAACTGTTTTTT.

This clonotype was seen more than once but under ten times. The rearrangement joins TRBV27 to TRBJ1-5; D is possibly TRBD1 (6 bases). Germline lookup yields CDR1 MNHEY and CDR2 SMNVEV (reference sequence). The CDR3 spans 16 residues. Between the trimmed V and J ends, which lost 6 bases and 0 bases, there was a span of 15 bases. The CDR3 DNA reads as TGTGCCAGCAGGACCCGCGGGGACAATAGCAATCAGCCCCAGCATTTT. This codes for CASRTRGDNSNQPQHF.

CDR3 nucleotide sequence: TGCGCCAGCAGCTTGGTAGGGGGGCGAGGAAACACTGAAGCTTTCTTT. As protein: CASSLVGGRGNTEAFF. This chain connects TRBV5-1 to TRBJ1-1; weak D call: TRBD1 (6 bases). Per the germline V gene, CDR1 is SGHRS and CDR2 is YFSETQ. The CDR3 sequence is 16 residues long. Trimming shortened V by 0 bases and J by 2 bases, and 14 bases separated the two germline ends.

The chain employs TRBV4-2 and TRBJ1-1; no clear D gene. The CDR3 has 14 amino acids. The germline V gene has CDR1 LGHNA and CDR2 YNFKEQ. V was clipped by 0 bases and J by 1 base, with 6 bases between them. CDR3 loop: CASSQEAGNTEAFF. The CDR3, as DNA: TGTGCCAGCAGCCAAGAAGCAGGGAACACTGAAGCTTTCTTT.

This clonotype was observed a few times. The rearrangement uses TRBV6-2 or TRBV6-3 and TRBJ2-7, with D uncertain. Germline V lookup: CDR1 MNHEY, CDR2 SVGEGT. This CDR3 comprises 16 residues. V lost 1 base and J 5 bases, leaving 18 bases between the germline ends. This CDR3 is CASSYFQPGSLDEQYF. The CDR3 nucleotides read TGTGCCAGCAGTTACTTCCAGCCGGGTAGTCTCGACGAGCAGTACTTC.

The rearrangement links TRBV5-1 to TRBJ2-3; 9 nucleotides match TRBD2. With V trimmed by 1 base and J by 2 bases, 5 bases remained unmatched. This CDR3 has 16 amino acids. Germline loops: CDR1 SGHRS, CDR2 YFSETQ. The CDR3 spells CASSLSRGGNTDTQYF. CDR3 nucleotide sequence: TGCGCCAGCAGCTTGTCGCGGGGGGGCAACACAGATACGCAGTATTTT.

The chain recombines TRBV18 with TRBJ2-7; D is undetermined. Germline CDR1 reads KGHSH; CDR2 reads LQKENI. CDR3 length: 15 amino acids. With 4 bases removed from V and 0 bases from J, the gap between germline ends came to 13 bases. DNA of the CDR3: TGTGCCAGCTCACGCGCCGACCGCAGCTCCTACGAGCAGTACGTC. Translated, it gives CASSRADRSSYEQYV.

V usage is TRBV5-1 and J usage is TRBJ2-1; D gene ambiguous. The CDR3 runs to 15 residues. Per germline, CDR1 SGHRS and CDR2 YFSETQ. V gave up 0 bases and J gave up 1 base, with 8 bases separating them. In DNA, the CDR3 is TGCGCCAGCAGCTTGGGGGCCATATCCTACAATGAGCAGTTCTTC. It encodes CASSLGAISYNEQFF.

This clonotype was seen a few times. The chain carries TRBV7-2 and TRBJ2-3; no reliable D call. Trimming left V 7 bases short and J 1 base short, with 12 bases between. Germline V gene sequence: CDR1 SGHTA, CDR2 FQGNSA. There are 14 residues in the CDR3. The CDR3 loop reads CASKWHEGTDTQYF. The CDR3 DNA is TGTGCCAGCAAATGGCATGAGGGCACAGATACGCAGTATTTT.

This clonotype has ten or more counts. The CDR3 coding sequence is TGTGCCAGCAGCTGGGGAGGTTATAGCACAGATACGCAGTATTTT. It codes for CASSWGGYSTDTQYF. The genes are TRBV12-3 or TRBV12-4 and TRBJ2-3, with a tentative D call TRBD2 (6 bases). Trimming removed 6 bases at V and 0 bases at J, with 13 bases between. The CDR3 is 15 amino acids.

The gene calls are TRBV7-2 and TRBJ2-1, with a weak D call TRBD2 (5 bases). The length of the CDR3 is 14 residues. Trimming shortened V by 1 base and J by 7 bases, and 11 bases separated the two germline ends. In germline, CDR1 is SGHTA, CDR2 FQGNSA. The CDR3 DNA reads TGTGCCAGCAGCTTAGGGCTAGCTAGGAATGAGCAGTTCTTC. It codes for CASSLGLARNEQFF. The full variable domain, its missing parts supplied by reference TRBV7-2 and TRBJ2-1, is GAGVSQSPSNKVTEKGKDVELRCDPISGHTALYWYRQSLGQGLEFLIYFQGNSAPDKSGLPSDRFSAERTGGSVSTLTIQRTQQEDSAVYLCASSLGLARNEQFFGPGTRLTVL.

The rearrangement links TRBV5-1 to TRBJ1-5; D is undetermined. With 5 bases removed from V and 0 bases from J, the gap between germline ends came to 9 bases. Germline CDR1 SGHRS, CDR2 YFSETQ. CDR3 size: 14 residues. CDR3 bases: TGCGCCAGCAGAGACGGACCTAGCAATCAGCCCCAGCATTTT. Protein sequence: CASRDGPSNQPQHF.

The rearrangement uses TRBV3-1 and TRBJ1-1, with TRBD1 as a possible D gene (5 bases). This CDR3 spans 18 amino acids. Germline CDR1 reads LGHDT; CDR2 reads YNNKEL (reference sequence). Trimming removed 1 base at V and 5 bases at J, with 23 bases between. This chain's CDR3 is CASSQGRDGTFSSTEAFF. The CDR3, as DNA: TGTGCCAGCAGCCAAGGCAGGGACGGAACCTTCTCGAGTACTGAAGCTTTCTTT.

This clonotype was counted at least ten times. This sequence joins TRBV20-1 and TRBJ2-7; D possibly corresponds to TRBD2 (5 bases). Germline-derived CDR1 and CDR2 are DFQATT and SNEGSKA (reference sequence). The CDR3 is 14 residues long. Trimming removed 3 bases from V and 2 bases from J, with 14 bases in between. The CDR3 region has the DNA TGCAGTGCTAGGGGCGGCGGAGGAACCTACGAGCAGTACTTC. Amino acid sequence: CSARGGGGTYEQYF.

This clonotype occurred a few times. V is TRBV3-1 and J is TRBJ2-5, with TRBD1 as a possible D gene (6 bases). The CDR3 is 15 amino acids. Deletions cut 4 bases from V and 5 bases from J, with 17 bases between. Germline CDR1 and CDR2: LGHDT and YNNKEL (reference sequence). In DNA form, the CDR3 reads TGTGCCAGCAGCCCGGGATACAGGGTAGGCGAGACCCAGTACTTC. Translation gives CASSPGYRVGETQYF.

This chain connects TRBV6-5 to TRBJ2-5; 7 bases match TRBD2. This CDR3 is 16 amino acids long. The V gene end was trimmed by 1 base and the J gene end by 0 bases; junction bases not matched to a gene: 5. CDR1 is MNHEY, CDR2 SVGAGI, per germline. CDR3 DNA sequence: TGTGCCAGCAGTTACTGGTTTGGGACTAACCAAGAGACCCAGTACTTC. Its translation is CASSYWFGTNQETQYF.

The chain combines TRBV27 with TRBJ1-6; TRBD1 might be the D (6 bases). Germline values: CDR1 MNHEY, CDR2 SMNVEV (reference sequence). There are 16 residues in the CDR3. Trimming took 0 bases from V and 4 from J, leaving 10 bases between them. The CDR3 DNA is TGTGCCAGCAGTTTATCGCGTGGACAGTATAATTCACCCCTCCACTTT. This gives the protein CASSLSRGQYNSPLHF.

This clonotype was detected only a few times. With a much larger clone just one base away, this may be a read error. The chain couples TRBV6-2 or TRBV6-3 to TRBJ1-5; D remains ambiguous. The CDR3 is made up of 15 amino acids. Germline CDR1 MNHEY, CDR2 SVGEGT. CDR3 loop: CASSEPLSFNQSQHF. CDR3 bases: TGTGCCAGCAGTGAGCCCCTCTCCTTCAATCAGTCCCAGCATTTT.

This clonotype was found a few times. The chain is built from TRBV6-4 and TRBJ2-7; 11 nucleotides align to TRBD1. The V gene end was trimmed by 7 bases and the J gene end by 3 bases; junction bases not matched to a gene: 11. Per the germline V gene, CDR1 is MRHNA and CDR2 is SNTAGT. The CDR3 length is 16 residues. CDR3 loop: CASILSPGTGGYEQYF. The CDR3 DNA follows: TGTGCCAGCATCCTTTCACCCGGGACAGGGGGCTACGAGCAGTACTTC.

This rearrangement joins TRBV29-1 to TRBJ2-5; D may match TRBD1 or TRBD2 (6 bases each). The ends were cut back, 3 bases at V and 3 bases at J, with 14 bases in the middle. The germline gives CDR1 SQVTM, CDR2 ANQGSEA. This CDR3 contains 14 residues. DNA of the CDR3: TGCAGCGTTGATCAGCCGGGGGCCGAAGAGACCCAGTACTTC. It yields the protein CSVDQPGAEETQYF.

The rearrangement uses TRBV20-1 and TRBJ2-5; D is possibly TRBD1 (6 bases). The V and J ends lost 0 bases and 6 bases respectively, with 8 bases between them. Germline V CDR1 and CDR2: DFQATT, SNEGSKA (reference sequence). This CDR3 comprises 12 residues. In DNA form, the CDR3 reads TGCAGTGCTAGAGAGGGGGCCAAGACCCAGTACTTC. Protein product: CSAREGAKTQYF.

J is TRBJ2-1 and V is TRBV28, with 10 nucleotides matching TRBD2. The V and J ends lost 4 bases and 0 bases, in that order; junction bases with no gene match: 3. The CDR3 consists of 16 residues. Germline lookup yields CDR1 MDHEN and CDR2 SYDVKM. The CDR3 region is CASSSSGGGSYNEQFF. CDR3 nucleotides: TGTGCCAGCAGTTCCAGCGGGGGGGGCTCCTACAATGAGCAGTTCTTC.